The sequence of this TCR beta chain was determined in a study of molecular identifiers for immune sequencing clone quantification. General observations from the study: Shared barcodes on identical TCR molecules could underestimate the sizes of highly expanded clones. Over 97% of CMV-specific effector molecules, but under 1% of naive ones, were in clones above 20 copies.

In the case of this clonotype: Antigen specificity is unknown.

TCRdb processed the PCR reads anew with MiXCR; each CDR3 protein has one entry. The profile shows roughly 320,000 distinct CDR3 sequences, about a quarter of them singletons. With RNA at 10%, 30% or 50%, naive CD8 libraries came from about 20,000 to 1,000,000 sorted cells. The authors sorted naive CD8 T cells as CD8+CD4-CCR7+CD45RA+. Germline loops: CDR1 LGHNA, CDR2 YSLEER. V was cut by 0 bases and J by 2 bases, with 24 bases left in between. The length of the CDR3 is 20 residues. Sequencing was performed on naive CD8+ T cells from blood, with Jurkat cell RNA spiked in. As to subset: FACS-sorted CD8+CD4-CCR7+CD45RA+ naive T cells. This TCR was sampled from a human donor in good health. Some libraries in this study had Jurkat cell RNA spiked in. The genes are TRBV4-3 and TRBJ2-3, with a possible D match to TRBD1 (5 bases). CDR3 sequence: CASSQDGAPYQGLNTDTQYF. The DNA of the CDR3 is TGCGCCAGCAGCCAAGATGGGGCCCCGTATCAGGGCCTGAACACAGATACGCAGTATTTT.